A single sample is the source of the 29 T cell receptor beta chains below, sequenced in a study of control samples from healthy donors and cancer patients. Clones were read by immunoSEQ multiplex PCR, and TCRdb kept only the in-frame ones, dropping some. The sample lists 130,000 or so clones, roughly 90% occurring once. Sequenced: blood. These receptors all come from a man aged 45-60 years in good health.

V gene TRBV30 combines with J gene TRBJ2-7; possible D gene TRBD1, 5 bases. The CDR3 length is 12 residues. Germline loops: CDR1 GTSNPN, CDR2 SVGIG (reference sequence). V was clipped by 2 bases and J by 2 bases, with 7 bases between them. The CDR3 spells CAWSTGPYEQYF. CDR3 DNA: TGTGCCTGGAGTACAGGTCCCTACGAGCAGTACTTC. Full variable domain (remainder filled in from reference TRBV30 and TRBJ2-7): SQTIHQWPATLVQPVGSPLSLECTVEGTSNPNLYWYRQAAGRGLQLLFYSVGIGQISSEVPQNLSASRPQDRQFILSSKKLLLSDSGFYLCAWSTGPYEQYFGPGTRLTVT.

This chain links TRBV7-8 with TRBJ2-7; D call uncertain. The germline CDR1 and CDR2 sequences are SGHVS and FQNEAQ. V lost 4 bases and J lost 2, with 6 bases in between. CDR3 length equals 12 residues. CDR3 amino acids: CASSSAPYEQYF. CDR3 sequence (DNA): TGTGCCAGCAGCTCAGCCCCCTACGAGCAGTACTTC.

The chain carries TRBV24-1 and TRBJ2-7; D might be TRBD1 (6 bases). V lost 3 bases and J 2 bases, leaving 10 bases between the germline ends. The CDR3 spans 14 residues. The germline CDR1 and CDR2 sequences are KGHDR and SFDVKD. The CDR3 nucleotides read TGTGCCACCAGTGATGCGGACAGCACCTACGAGCAGTACTTC. It is translated as CATSDADSTYEQYF.

The chain carries TRBV2 and TRBJ1-5, with D maybe TRBD1 (5 bases). CDR3 length: 14 amino acids. CDR1 and CDR2 (germline): SNHLY, FYNNEI. V lost 6 bases and J lost 1, with 10 bases in between. CDR3 sequence: CASRWDGSNQPQHF. For the CDR3, the DNA is TGTGCCAGCAGATGGGACGGCAGCAATCAGCCCCAGCATTTT.

The chain joins TRBV27 to TRBJ1-1; D gene ambiguous. V dropped 5 bases and J dropped 6 bases, with 16 bases sitting between them. Germline V lookup: CDR1 MNHEY, CDR2 SMNVEV (reference sequence). The CDR3 loop spans 14 amino acids. The CDR3 spells CASSKQSQKPEAFF. In DNA, the CDR3 is TGTGCCAGCAGTAAGCAGAGCCAGAAGCCTGAAGCTTTCTTT.

The genes are TRBV30 and TRBJ2-7; D is possibly TRBD2 (6 bases). Deletions cut 1 base from V and 5 bases from J, with 6 bases between. The CDR3 is 11 residues long. Germline values: CDR1 GTSNPN, CDR2 SVGIG (reference sequence). CDR3 in amino acids: CAWSGRDEQYF. The CDR3 DNA follows: TGTGCCTGGAGTGGGAGGGACGAGCAGTACTTC.

This chain uses TRBV27 with TRBJ1-2, with TRBD1 as a possible D gene (6 bases). This CDR3 spans 14 amino acids. V was cut by 4 bases and J by 5 bases, with 14 bases left in between. Germline-derived CDR1 and CDR2 are MNHEY and SMNVEV (reference sequence). The CDR3 bases are TGTGCCAGCAGTTCCCCGGACAGTCGGTATGGCTACACCTTC. Translated, it gives CASSSPDSRYGYTF.

This clone came up once. The chain has TRBV11-2 and TRBJ1-4; perhaps TRBD1 as D (5 bases). This CDR3 is built from 14 residues. CDR1 is SGHAT, CDR2 FQNNGV, per germline. Trimming removed 4 bases at V and 4 bases at J, with 10 bases between. CDR3: CASSSLGGNEKLFF. CDR3 nucleotide sequence: TGTGCCAGCAGCTCCCTTGGGGGTAATGAAAAACTGTTTTTT.

V usage is TRBV7-9 and J usage is TRBJ2-3; possible D gene TRBD1, 5 bases. Germline V gene data show CDR1 as SEHNR and CDR2 as FQNEAQ (reference sequence). Trimming took 3 bases from V and 1 from J, leaving 8 bases between them. CDR3 size: 14 residues. The CDR3 region is CASSFQTGTDTQYF. The CDR3 DNA reads as TGTGCCAGCAGCTTCCAGACAGGCACAGATACGCAGTATTTT.

To note about this clone: Additional DNA sequences in this sample encode the identical CDR3. The chain employs TRBV7-9 and TRBJ1-1; D might be TRBD1 (6 bases). This CDR3 region has 13 residues. Germline V gene data show CDR1 as SEHNR and CDR2 as FQNEAQ (reference sequence). Trimming took 2 bases from V and 3 from J, leaving 7 bases between them. The CDR3 region is CASSLSGDTEAFF. For the CDR3, the DNA is TGTGCCAGCAGCTTATCAGGGGACACTGAAGCTTTCTTT.

Only one count was recorded for this clone. The J gene is TRBJ2-6, the V gene TRBV18; D ambiguous. CDR1 and CDR2 from the germline V gene are KGHSH and LQKENI. This CDR3 comprises 17 residues. Trimming took 3 bases from V and 1 from J, leaving 13 bases between them. CDR3: CASSPDSAGSGANVLTF. DNA of the CDR3: TGTGCCAGCTCACCCGACTCCGCCGGGTCTGGGGCCAACGTCCTGACTTTC.

There are a few counts of this clone. The chain has TRBV10-3 and TRBJ2-6; the D is unclear. Trimming stripped 5 bases from V and 1 base from J, with 6 bases between. In germline, CDR1 is ENHRY, CDR2 SYGVKD. The CDR3 is 14 residues long. In DNA form, the CDR3 reads TGTGCCATCAGTCCACAGTCTGGGGCCAACGTCCTGACTTTC. Translation gives CAISPQSGANVLTF.

The chain is built from TRBV10-2 and TRBJ1-6; TRBD1 agrees at 7 bases. V was clipped by 8 bases and J by 13 bases; unmatched bases: 11. CDR1 is WSHSY, CDR2 SAAADI, per germline. There are 13 residues in the CDR3. In DNA form, the CDR3 reads TGCGCCAGCGGTCAGGGGGTCAGGTCGCCCCTCCACTTT. Translated, it gives CASGQGVRSPLHF.

The chain combines TRBV7-9 with TRBJ1-1; D perhaps matches TRBD1 (6 bases). This CDR3 is built from 14 residues. From germline, CDR1 is SEHNR and CDR2 FQNEAQ (reference sequence). V lost 1 base and J lost 7, with 13 bases in between. The CDR3 coding sequence is TGTGCCAGCAGCTTAGGTACAGGGTACGGTGAAGCTTTCTTT. It is translated as CASSLGTGYGEAFF. The full variable domain, in which reference TRBV7-9 and TRBJ1-1 provide the parts outside the CDR3, is DTGVSQNPRHKITKRGQNVTFRCDPISEHNRLYWYRQTLGQGPEFLTYFQNEAQLEKSRLLSDRFSAERPKGSFSTLEIQRTEQGDSAMYLCASSLGTGYGEAFFGQGTRLTVV.

This clone has just one count. The DNA is omitted, as the CDR3 cannot be located on it reliably, and the CDR3 follows TCRdb's listing. The rearrangement links TRBV28 to TRBJ2-1; the table assigns TRBD2, which was not confirmed against the DNA. Germline values: CDR1 MDHEN, CDR2 SYDVKM. The CDR3 comprises 16 residues, both ends counted. The CDR3 region is CASSLSSVWAGGTLFF.

V is TRBV6-1 and J is TRBJ2-1, with D tentatively TRBD2 (6 bases). Germline CDR1 is MNHNS and CDR2 is SASEGT. The CDR3 extends over 17 amino acids. With 0 bases removed from V and 0 bases from J, the gap between germline ends came to 12 bases. For the CDR3, the DNA is TGTGCCAGCAGTGAAGCTGGAGGAGGGTACTCCTACAATGAGCAGTTCTTC. Protein sequence: CASSEAGGGYSYNEQFF.

The chain links TRBV5-6 to TRBJ2-1; unclear D gene. V shed 0 bases and J shed 5 bases, with 3 bases lying between them. The CDR3 contains 12 residues. Per germline, CDR1 SGHDT and CDR2 YYEEEE. CDR3 region: CASSLAHNEQFF. CDR3 DNA: TGTGCCAGCAGCTTGGCCCACAATGAGCAGTTCTTC.

The chain links TRBV5-5 to TRBJ2-1; D not certain. Germline CDR1 and CDR2: SGHKS and YYEKEE (reference sequence). Trimming left V 3 bases short and J 8 bases short, with 12 bases between. The CDR3 loop spans 13 amino acids. The CDR3 sequence is CASSWGRVDEQFF. The DNA of the CDR3 is TGTGCCAGCAGCTGGGGTCGGGTCGATGAGCAGTTCTTC. The entire variable domain, with the rest obtained from reference TRBV5-5 and TRBJ2-1, is as follows: DAGVTQSPTHLIKTRGQQVTLRCSPISGHKSVSWYQQVLGQGPQFIFQYYEKEERGRGNFPDRFSARQFPNYSSELNVNALLLGDSALYLCASSWGRVDEQFFGPGTRLTVL.

The CDR3 here is CASRDVLGISYEQYF. CDR3 DNA: TGTGCCAGCAGGGACGTCCTAGGGATATCCTACGAGCAGTACTTC. This sequence joins TRBV28 and TRBJ2-7; D not resolved. The CDR3 is made up of 15 amino acids. Germline CDR1 and CDR2: MDHEN and SYDVKM. Between the trimmed V and J ends, which lost 6 bases and 1 base, there was a span of 16 bases.

The chain carries TRBV5-1 and TRBJ2-2; tentative D call: TRBD1 (6 bases). CDR1 SGHRS and CDR2 YFSETQ come from the germline V gene. This CDR3 region has 16 residues. V shed 2 bases and J shed 3 bases, with 14 bases lying between them. CDR3 loop: CASSLNRAWDTGELFF. CDR3 sequence (DNA): TGCGCCAGCAGCTTAAACAGGGCGTGGGACACCGGGGAGCTGTTTTTT.

The chain joins TRBV11-3 to TRBJ2-3, with TRBD2 identical over 8 bases. The trim removed 5 bases at V and 4 bases at J, leaving 11 bases unmatched. The CDR3 is 16 residues long. Germline lookup yields CDR1 SGHNT and CDR2 YENEEA. DNA for the CDR3: TGTGCCAGCAGCCGCGGGACTAGTGGACGGGCAGATACGCAGTATTTT. Translating gives CASSRGTSGRADTQYF.

The chain has TRBV3-1 (or the pseudogene TRBV3-2) and TRBJ2-6; D is ambiguous. This CDR3 is 13 amino acids long. Germline assignment: CDR1 LGHDT and CDR2 YNNKEL (reference sequence). Trimming removed 4 bases at V and 3 bases at J, with 4 bases between. The CDR3 region is CASSRFGANVLTF. The CDR3 DNA sequence: TGTGCCAGCAGCCGGTTTGGGGCCAACGTCCTGACTTTC.

The chain uses TRBV2 and TRBJ2-1; D is perhaps TRBD2 (5 bases). In germline, CDR1 is SNHLY, CDR2 FYNNEI. V was clipped by 1 base and J by 7 bases, with 8 bases between them. This CDR3 region has 13 residues. CDR3 sequence reads: CASSEGLANEQFF. In nucleotides, the CDR3 is TGTGCCAGCAGTGAAGGGCTAGCTAATGAGCAGTTCTTC.

The chain links TRBV12-3 or TRBV12-4 to TRBJ1-3; D unclear. The length of the CDR3 is 13 residues. V was clipped by 5 bases and J by 4 bases, with 9 bases between them. The CDR3 DNA reads as TGTGCCAGCAGTCCACTATTAGGAAACACCATATATTTT. It translates to CASSPLLGNTIYF.

V and J are TRBV28 and TRBJ2-5, with 7 bases aligning to TRBD2. Germline loops: CDR1 MDHEN, CDR2 SYDVKM. Losses at the gene ends were 5 bases for V and 2 bases for J; bases not matched to a gene: 8. CDR3 length: 15 residues. The CDR3 sequence: CASSGGGEGQETQYF. CDR3 bases: TGTGCCAGCAGTGGGGGAGGGGAGGGGCAAGAGACCCAGTACTTC.

The rearrangement joins TRBV4-2 to TRBJ2-2, with D maybe TRBD2 (6 bases). Germline CDR1 reads LGHNA; CDR2 reads YNFKEQ. Trimming pared 0 bases from V and 6 bases from J, leaving 14 bases between. The CDR3 spans 16 residues. The chain's CDR3 is CASSQDGGNSPGELFF. CDR3 bases: TGTGCCAGCAGCCAAGACGGGGGTAATTCACCCGGGGAGCTGTTTTTT.

The V and J genes are TRBV5-1 and TRBJ2-5, with 8 bases fitting TRBD1. The CDR3 length is 14 residues. The germline CDR1 and CDR2 sequences are SGHRS and YFSETQ. After removal of 3 bases from V and 2 bases from J, the junction contained 3 bases not matched to a gene. The DNA of the CDR3 is TGCGCCAGCAGCTCCGGGACAGGACAAGAGACCCAGTACTTC. Translating gives CASSSGTGQETQYF.

The chain employs TRBV5-5 and TRBJ1-3; TRBD1 matches 8 bases. The V segment lost 4 bases and the J segment 7 bases; nucleotides outside the gene matches: 7. The CDR3 has 14 amino acids. CDR1 is SGHKS and CDR2 is YYEKEE in the germline V gene (reference sequence). The DNA for the CDR3 is TGTGCCAGCAGCCCCGGGCAGGGGGCGAACACCATATATTTT. Translated: CASSPGQGANTIYF. Full variable domain (remainder filled in from reference TRBV5-5 and TRBJ1-3): DAGVTQSPTHLIKTRGQQVTLRCSPISGHKSVSWYQQVLGQGPQFIFQYYEKEERGRGNFPDRFSARQFPNYSSELNVNALLLGDSALYLCASSPGQGANTIYFGEGSWLTVV.

The chain carries TRBV5-1 and TRBJ2-2, with 8 nucleotides matching TRBD1. The CDR3 spans 14 residues. V was clipped by 4 bases and J by 5 bases; unmatched bases: 4. Germline CDR1 and CDR2: SGHRS and YFSETQ. This CDR3 is CASSPRTGTGELFF. The CDR3, as DNA: TGCGCCAGCAGCCCGCGGACAGGGACCGGGGAGCTGTTTTTT.